This entry lists 12 T cell receptor beta chains sequenced from one sample in a study of technical replicates of blood from a few donors (dated by TCRdb to 2016 to 2017). The library was prepared using the immunoSEQ multiplex PCR assay. In TCRdb, the immuneACCESS table is reduced to in-frame sequences with V and J assigned. These tables do not hold every clone; where another copy was compared, an unresolved V gene accounts for under half, and the others remain unexplained. This sample holds roughly 68,000 clones; approximately 93% were observed only once. Roughly 4.7% of the sample comes from the top ten. The sample taken for sequencing was PBMCs. The receptor set was obtained from a human donor in good health. Some clones in this sample may be carry-over from other donors' samples.

This rearrangement joins TRBV27 to TRBJ1-6; D gene ambiguous. There are 16 residues in the CDR3. The germline V gene encodes CDR1 MNHEY and CDR2 SMNVEV (reference sequence). Deletions cut 1 base from V and 0 bases from J, with 7 bases between. The CDR3 protein is CASSLYGSSYNSPLHF. Written as DNA, the CDR3 is TGTGCCAGCAGTTTATACGGGAGCTCCTATAATTCACCCCTCCACTTT.

The chain couples TRBV5-8 to TRBJ2-7; TRBD2 agrees at 11 bases. The CDR3 totals 16 residues. Germline V lookup: CDR1 SGHTS, CDR2 YDEGEE. V lost 4 bases to trimming and J lost 3 bases; unmatched junction nucleotides: 9. CDR3 protein: CASSRGVAGGDYEQYF. The CDR3 bases are TGTGCCAGCAGCCGCGGAGTAGCGGGGGGGGACTACGAGCAGTACTTC. The variable domain in full, with the rest retrieved from reference TRBV5-8 and TRBJ2-7, is EAGVTQSPTHLIKTRGQQATLRCSPISGHTSVYWYQQALGLGLQFLLWYDEGEERNRGNFPPRFSGRQFPNYSSELNVNALELEDSALYLCASSRGVAGGDYEQYFGPGTRLTVT.

This chain joins TRBV19 and TRBJ2-1, with 8 bases fitting TRBD1. V shed 1 base, J shed 6 bases, and the junction held 5 bases outside the gene matches. CDR3 length equals 15 residues. The germline gives CDR1 LNHDA, CDR2 SQIVND (reference sequence). The CDR3 region is CASSIVAGQANEQFF. The CDR3 DNA follows: TGTGCCAGTAGTATAGTTGCGGGACAGGCCAATGAGCAGTTCTTC.

The gene calls are TRBV30 and TRBJ1-5; unclear D gene. Trimming stripped 3 bases from V and 0 bases from J, with 6 bases between. CDR1 is GTSNPN, CDR2 SVGIG, per germline (reference sequence). CDR3 length: 13 residues. This CDR3 is CAWSRDSNQPQHF. The CDR3 region has the DNA TGTGCCTGGAGCCGAGATAGCAATCAGCCCCAGCATTTT.

The chain links TRBV25-1 to TRBJ1-1, with no clear D. The germline CDR1 and CDR2 sequences are MGHDK and SYGVNS. CDR3 length: 14 amino acids. V dropped 5 bases and J dropped 1 base, with 11 bases sitting between them. CDR3: CASSMREENTEAFF. CDR3 bases: TGTGCCAGCAGTATGAGAGAGGAGAACACTGAAGCTTTCTTT.

The rearrangement links TRBV7-3 to TRBJ2-5; 7 bases map to TRBD1. The CDR3 spans 14 residues. CDR1 is SGHTA, CDR2 FQGTGA, per germline. The V segment lost 0 bases and the J segment 5 bases; nucleotides outside the gene matches: 3. CDR3 sequence reads: CASSLTGTAETQYF. CDR3 nucleotide sequence: TGTGCCAGCAGCTTAACCGGGACAGCCGAGACCCAGTACTTC.

A few counts support this clone. The chain carries TRBV7-2 and TRBJ2-2, with 11 bases aligning to TRBD1. Germline V gene sequence: CDR1 SGHTA, CDR2 FQGNSA. This CDR3 is built from 13 residues. The trim removed 11 bases at V and 6 bases at J, leaving 5 bases unmatched. The CDR3 sequence: CASGTGGSGELFF. CDR3 DNA: TGTGCCTCCGGGACAGGGGGGTCCGGGGAGCTGTTTTTT.

This chain connects TRBV5-4 to TRBJ1-1; D perhaps matches TRBD1 (6 bases). The CDR3 length is 16 residues. Trimming removed 0 bases from V and 0 bases from J, with 12 bases in between. CDR1 SGHNT and CDR2 YYREEE come from the germline V gene (reference sequence). The CDR3 bases are TGTGCCAGCAGCTTGGGGGTCGGGACACTGAACACTGAAGCTTTCTTT. Translating gives CASSLGVGTLNTEAFF.

J is TRBJ1-4 and V is TRBV7-9; 7 bases map to TRBD1. Germline CDR1 SEHNR, CDR2 FQNEAQ (reference sequence). Germline trimming cut 3 bases from V and 7 bases from J; bases unmatched to any gene: 8. CDR3 length: 15 amino acids. For the CDR3, the DNA is TGTGCCAGCAGCTTTTCCCGGGACAGCGGTGAAAAACTGTTTTTT. Translation: CASSFSRDSGEKLFF.

The CDR3 spells CASSGGRDYGYTF. CDR3 bases: TGTGCCAGCAGCGGGGGCAGGGACTATGGCTACACCTTC. J is TRBJ1-2 and V is TRBV9; the D gene is possibly TRBD1 (5 bases). V was clipped by 3 bases and J by 3 bases, with 9 bases between them. CDR1 is SGDLS, CDR2 YYNGEE, per germline. The CDR3 extends over 13 amino acids.

This chain joins TRBV10-3 and TRBJ2-1, with D possibly being TRBD1 (6 bases). Trimming removed 7 bases from V and 6 bases from J, with 16 bases in between. Germline CDR1 ENHRY, CDR2 SYGVKD. This CDR3 is 14 amino acids long. The CDR3: CAIKGETDLNEQFF. The CDR3 DNA is TGTGCCATCAAGGGGGAAACGGATCTCAATGAGCAGTTCTTC.

The chain employs TRBV5-1 and TRBJ2-3; TRBD2 matches 7 bases. Germline CDR1 and CDR2: SGHRS and YFSETQ. The CDR3 length is 13 residues. V trimming: 0 bases; J trimming: 8 bases; junction bases outside the gene matches: 3. In nucleotides, the CDR3 is TGCGCCAGCAGCTTGGAGGAGCGGGGTACGCAGTATTTT. Translated: CASSLEERGTQYF.